The present entry profiles one T cell receptor (beta chain) with its context. Antigen unknown. The data were obtained in a study of cytomegalovirus exposure and HLA in healthy donors. Losses at the gene ends were 5 bases for V and 3 bases for J; bases not matched to a gene: 4. The germline V gene encodes CDR1 LNHDA and CDR2 SQIVND (reference sequence). CDR3 size: 13 residues. Produced via immunoSEQ multiplex PCR; TCRdb's table is partial and in-frame only. Found here are a few hundred thousand clones, less than 90% of them singletons; the top ten hold around 13%. General observations from the study: Cytomegalovirus status was reportedly diagnosed by the classifier with high sensitivity and specificity. Some TCR beta chains (more than 150 of them) were listed as cytomegalovirus-associated. The authors confirmed in vitro that a few CMV-associated chains were specific for CMV antigens.

The sequence came from a man younger than 35 in good health and CMV-seropositive. The sequencing input was PBMCs. The gene calls are TRBV19 and TRBJ2-7, with 7 bases that match TRBD1. The chain's CDR3 is CASSHRGHYEQYF. In DNA, the CDR3 is TGTGCCAGTAGTCACAGGGGCCACTACGAGCAGTACTTC.